The source of this TCR beta chain is a study of blood T cell repertoires in COVID-19. Per the study methods: Cell counts per sample came from amplifying reference gene primers. Libraries were prepared by immunoSEQ multiplex PCR; TCRdb keeps only in-frame clonotypes and omits some of them. V and J calls and clone size are copied from that table; D and trimming were computed from the DNA. This table holds under 150,000 clones, less than 85% found once. Trimming took 0 bases from V and 4 from J; bases not matched to a gene: 4. CDR3 size: 15 residues. Germline CDR1 and CDR2: SGHRS and YFSETQ. Input material: peripheral blood. This sequence was found in a woman at least 80 years old with acute or convalescent COVID-19. This sequence joins TRBV5-1 and TRBJ2-1; TRBD2 aligns across 7 bases. The CDR3 protein is CASSLEGTKYNEQFF. In nucleotides, the CDR3 is TGCGCCAGCAGCTTGGAAGGGACTAAATACAATGAGCAGTTCTTC.